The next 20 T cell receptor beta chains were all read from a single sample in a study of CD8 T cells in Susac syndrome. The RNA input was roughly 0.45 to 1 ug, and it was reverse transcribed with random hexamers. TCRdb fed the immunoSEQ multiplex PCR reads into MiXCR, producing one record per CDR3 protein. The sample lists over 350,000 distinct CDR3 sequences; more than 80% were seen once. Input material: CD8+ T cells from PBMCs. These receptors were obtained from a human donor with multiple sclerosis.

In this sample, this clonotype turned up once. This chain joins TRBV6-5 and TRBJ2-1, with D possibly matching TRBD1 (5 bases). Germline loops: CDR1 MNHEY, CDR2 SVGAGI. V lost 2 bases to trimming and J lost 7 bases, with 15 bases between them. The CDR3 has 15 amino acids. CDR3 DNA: TGTGCCAGCAGTTACGCACAAGGGGCCGGGAATGAGCAGTTCTTC. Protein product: CASSYAQGAGNEQFF.

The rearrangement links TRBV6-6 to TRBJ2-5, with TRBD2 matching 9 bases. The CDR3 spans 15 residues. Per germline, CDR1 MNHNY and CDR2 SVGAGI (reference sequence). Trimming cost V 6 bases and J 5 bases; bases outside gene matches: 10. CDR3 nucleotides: TGTGCCAGCAGGACGGGACTAGCCGGAGTGGAGACCCAGTACTTC. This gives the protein CASRTGLAGVETQYF.

The CDR3 nucleotides read TGTGCCAGTGGGTTTGACCAGCCCCAGCATTTT. Encoded protein: CASGFDQPQHF. J is TRBJ1-5 and V is TRBV19; D remains ambiguous. CDR1 and CDR2 from the germline V gene are LNHDA and SQIVND (reference sequence). V gave up 8 bases and J gave up 7 bases, with 9 bases separating them. The CDR3 runs to 11 residues.

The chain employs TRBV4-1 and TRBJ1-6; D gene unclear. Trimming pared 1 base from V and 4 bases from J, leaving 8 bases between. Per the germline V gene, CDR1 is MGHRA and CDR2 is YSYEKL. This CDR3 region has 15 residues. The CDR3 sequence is CASSQVTRYNSPLHF. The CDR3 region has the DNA TGCGCCAGCAGCCAAGTCACAAGGTATAATTCACCCCTCCACTTT.

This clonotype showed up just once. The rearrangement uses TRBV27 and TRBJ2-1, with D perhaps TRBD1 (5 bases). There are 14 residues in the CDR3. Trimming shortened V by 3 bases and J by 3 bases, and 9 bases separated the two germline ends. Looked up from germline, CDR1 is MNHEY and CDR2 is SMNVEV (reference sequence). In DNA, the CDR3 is TGTGCCAGCAGTTTTGATAGGGGCTACAATGAGCAGTTCTTC. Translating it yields CASSFDRGYNEQFF.

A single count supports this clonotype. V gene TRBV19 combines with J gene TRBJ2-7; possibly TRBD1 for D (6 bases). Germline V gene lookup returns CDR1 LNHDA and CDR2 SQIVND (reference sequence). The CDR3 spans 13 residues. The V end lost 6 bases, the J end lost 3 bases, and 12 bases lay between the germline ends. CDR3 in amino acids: CASSAARGYEQYF. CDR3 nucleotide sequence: TGTGCCAGTAGCGCAGCCAGGGGCTACGAGCAGTACTTC. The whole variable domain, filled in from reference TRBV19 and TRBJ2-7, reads DGGITQSPKYLFRKEGQNVTLSCEQNLNHDAMYWYRQDPGQGLRLIYYSQIVNDFQKGDIAEGYSVSREKKESFPLTVTSAQKNPTAFYLCASSAARGYEQYFGPGTRLTVT.

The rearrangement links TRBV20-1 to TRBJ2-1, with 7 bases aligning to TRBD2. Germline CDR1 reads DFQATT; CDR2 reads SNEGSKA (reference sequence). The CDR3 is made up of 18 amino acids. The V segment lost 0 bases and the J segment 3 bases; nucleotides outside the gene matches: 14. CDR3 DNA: TGCAGTGCTAGAGATGACCTAGCGGACGACACTAACTACAATGAGCAGTTCTTC. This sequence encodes CSARDDLADDTNYNEQFF.

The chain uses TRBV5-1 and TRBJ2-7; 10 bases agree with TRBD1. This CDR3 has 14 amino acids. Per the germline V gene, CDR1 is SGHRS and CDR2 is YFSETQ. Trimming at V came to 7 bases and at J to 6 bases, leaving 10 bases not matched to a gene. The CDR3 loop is CASAIGTGESEQYF. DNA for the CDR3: TGCGCCAGCGCCATAGGGACAGGGGAAAGCGAGCAGTACTTC.

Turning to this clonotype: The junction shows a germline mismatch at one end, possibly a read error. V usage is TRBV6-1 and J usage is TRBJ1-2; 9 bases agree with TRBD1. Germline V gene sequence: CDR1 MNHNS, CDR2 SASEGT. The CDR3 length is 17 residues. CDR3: CTSRPRPGQGSAYGYTF. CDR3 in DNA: TGTACCAGCAGACCGAGACCGGGACAGGGTTCAGCCTATGGCTACACCTTC.

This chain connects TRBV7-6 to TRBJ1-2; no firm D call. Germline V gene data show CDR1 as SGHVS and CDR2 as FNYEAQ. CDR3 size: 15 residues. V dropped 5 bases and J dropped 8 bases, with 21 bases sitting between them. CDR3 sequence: CASSPEGIPGQGYTF. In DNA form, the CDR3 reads TGTGCCAGCAGCCCTGAAGGAATCCCCGGCCAGGGCTACACCTTC.

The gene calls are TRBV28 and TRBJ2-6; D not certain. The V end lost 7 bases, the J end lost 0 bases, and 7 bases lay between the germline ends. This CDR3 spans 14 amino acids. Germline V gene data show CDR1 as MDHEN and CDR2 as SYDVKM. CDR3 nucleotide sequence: TGTGCCAGCAAGCGCAGCTCTGGGGCCAACGTCCTGACTTTC. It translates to CASKRSSGANVLTF.

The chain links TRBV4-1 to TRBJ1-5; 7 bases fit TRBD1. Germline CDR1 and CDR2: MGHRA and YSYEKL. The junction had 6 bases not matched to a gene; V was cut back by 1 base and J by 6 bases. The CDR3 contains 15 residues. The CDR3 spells CASSQVDRKGQPQHF. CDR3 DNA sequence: TGCGCCAGCAGCCAAGTGGACAGGAAGGGTCAGCCCCAGCATTTT.

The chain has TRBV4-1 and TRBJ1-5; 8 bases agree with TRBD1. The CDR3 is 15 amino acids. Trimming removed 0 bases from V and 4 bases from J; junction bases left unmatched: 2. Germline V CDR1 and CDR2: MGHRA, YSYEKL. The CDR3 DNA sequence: TGCGCCAGCAGCCAAGAGACAGGGGCTAATCAGCCCCAGCATTTT. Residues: CASSQETGANQPQHF.

CDR3 nucleotide sequence: TGTGCCTGGAGGCAACCCTCGGAGGGGGCACTAGGGAATGAGCAGTTCTTC. It translates to CAWRQPSEGALGNEQFF. The V gene is TRBV30, the J gene TRBJ2-1; tentative D call: TRBD1 (7 bases). The CDR3 runs 17 residues. CDR1 is GTSNPN, CDR2 SVGIG, per germline (reference sequence). V lost 3 bases and J 7 bases, leaving 25 bases between the germline ends.

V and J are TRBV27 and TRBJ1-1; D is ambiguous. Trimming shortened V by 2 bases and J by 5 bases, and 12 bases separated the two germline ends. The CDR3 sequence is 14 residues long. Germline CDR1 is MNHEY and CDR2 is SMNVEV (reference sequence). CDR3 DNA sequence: TGTGCCAGCAGTTTACTAGCGGCCAGGACTGAAGCTTTCTTT. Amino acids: CASSLLAARTEAFF.

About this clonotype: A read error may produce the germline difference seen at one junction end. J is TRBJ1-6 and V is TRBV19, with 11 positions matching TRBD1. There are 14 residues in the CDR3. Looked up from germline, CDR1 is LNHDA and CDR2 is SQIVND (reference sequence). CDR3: CASGTGTGGSPLHF. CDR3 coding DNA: TGTGCCAGTGGCACCGGGACAGGGGGTTCACCCCTCCATTTT.

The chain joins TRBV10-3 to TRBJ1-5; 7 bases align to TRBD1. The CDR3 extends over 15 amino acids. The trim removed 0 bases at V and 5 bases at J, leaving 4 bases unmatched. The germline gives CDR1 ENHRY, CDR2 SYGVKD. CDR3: CAISESGDSYQPQHF. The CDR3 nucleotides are TGTGCCATCAGTGAGTCGGGGGACAGTTATCAGCCCCAGCATTTT.

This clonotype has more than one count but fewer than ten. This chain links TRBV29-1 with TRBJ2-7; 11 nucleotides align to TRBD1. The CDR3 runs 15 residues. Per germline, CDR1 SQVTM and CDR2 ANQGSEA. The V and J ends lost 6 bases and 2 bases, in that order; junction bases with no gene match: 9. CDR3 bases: TGCAGCGTCGGAAAACCGGGACAGGGGGCCTACGAGCAGTACTTC. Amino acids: CSVGKPGQGAYEQYF.

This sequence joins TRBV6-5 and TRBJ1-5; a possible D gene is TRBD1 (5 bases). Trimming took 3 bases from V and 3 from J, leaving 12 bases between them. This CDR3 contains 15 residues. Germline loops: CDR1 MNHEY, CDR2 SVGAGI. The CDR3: CASSYNGADNQPQHF. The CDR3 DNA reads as TGTGCCAGCAGTTATAATGGGGCGGACAATCAGCCCCAGCATTTT.

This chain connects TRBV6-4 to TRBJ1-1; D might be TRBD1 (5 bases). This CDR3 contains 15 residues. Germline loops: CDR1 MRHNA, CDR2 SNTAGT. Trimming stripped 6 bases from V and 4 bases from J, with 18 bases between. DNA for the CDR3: TGTGCCAGCAGAGACACCGCCGGTACAGGCACTGAAGCTTTCTTT. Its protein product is CASRDTAGTGTEAFF.